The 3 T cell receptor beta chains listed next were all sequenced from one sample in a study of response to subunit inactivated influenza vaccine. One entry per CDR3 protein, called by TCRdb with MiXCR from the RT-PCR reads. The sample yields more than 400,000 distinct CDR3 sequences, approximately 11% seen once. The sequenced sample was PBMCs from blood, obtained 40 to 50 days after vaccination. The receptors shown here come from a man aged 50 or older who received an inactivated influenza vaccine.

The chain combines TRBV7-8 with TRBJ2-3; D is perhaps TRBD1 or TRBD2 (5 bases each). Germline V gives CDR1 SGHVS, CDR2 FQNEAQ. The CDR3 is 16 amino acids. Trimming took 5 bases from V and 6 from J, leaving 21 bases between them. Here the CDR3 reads CASSRNERGRQDTQYF. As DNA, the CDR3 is TGTGCCAGCAGCCGGAACGAGAGGGGACGGCAGGATACGCAGTATTTT.

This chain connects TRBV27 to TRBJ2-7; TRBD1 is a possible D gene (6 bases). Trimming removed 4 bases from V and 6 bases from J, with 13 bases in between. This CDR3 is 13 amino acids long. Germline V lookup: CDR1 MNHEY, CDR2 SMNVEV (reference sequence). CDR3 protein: CASSSTGNSEQYF. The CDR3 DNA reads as TGTGCCAGCAGTTCGACAGGAAACTCCGAGCAGTACTTC.

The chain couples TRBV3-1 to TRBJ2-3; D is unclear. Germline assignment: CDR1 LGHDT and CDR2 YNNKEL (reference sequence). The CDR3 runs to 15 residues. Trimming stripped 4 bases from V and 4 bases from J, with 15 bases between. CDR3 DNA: TGTGCCAGCAGCCGCACTGCTTCGGGCGCAGATACGCAGTATTTT. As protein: CASSRTASGADTQYF.